A selection of T cell receptor beta chains follows, all from one sample in a study of T cells after posttransplantation cyclophosphamide. Sequencing was performed with immunoSEQ multiplex PCR; in TCRdb, only in-frame clones are kept and a portion is missing. The specimen has almost 35,000 clones, none found just once. The specimen was PBMCs. The source of these receptors is a woman in her 50s in good health and a related stem cell transplant donor. The CDR3 runs from the conserved cysteine through the conserved F or W. D genes are given only for firm matches. Rows may omit the clone size; those that give it use once, few, many or a size class.

cdr3_aa: CASSEAITRTAYGYTF
cdr3_nt: TGTGCCAGCAGTGAAGCCATCACTAGGACAGCCTATGGCTACACCTTC
v_call: TRBV6-1
d_call: .
cdr3_length: 16
j_call: TRBJ1-2
clone_size: many

cdr3_aa: CASSPRIGGSSYEQYF
cdr3_nt: TGTGCCAGCTCACCACGTATTGGCGGGAGCTCCTACGAGCAGTACTTC
v_call: TRBV18
d_call: TRBD2
cdr3_length: 16
j_call: TRBJ2-7
clone_size: many

cdr3_aa: CASSYWRETGEFF
cdr3_nt: TGTGCCAGCAGTTACTGGCGGGAGACGGGAGAGTTCTTC
v_call: TRBV6-2/TRBV6-3
d_call: TRBD2
cdr3_length: 13
j_call: TRBJ2-1
clone_size: many

cdr3_aa: CASRDPRGNTEAFF
cdr3_nt: TGTGCCAGCAGGGATCCCAGGGGGAACACTGAAGCTTTCTTT
v_call: TRBV2
d_call: .
cdr3_length: 14
j_call: TRBJ1-1
clone_size: many

cdr3_aa: CATSFPGDPYEQYF
cdr3_nt: TGTGCCACCAGTTTCCCAGGGGATCCCTACGAGCAGTACTTC
v_call: TRBV28
d_call: .
cdr3_length: 14
j_call: TRBJ2-7
clone_size: many

cdr3_aa: CASSTQGVPYEQYF
cdr3_nt: TGTGCCAGCAGCACCCAGGGGGTTCCCTACGAGCAGTACTTC
v_call: TRBV9
d_call: TRBD1
cdr3_length: 14
j_call: TRBJ2-7
clone_size: .

cdr3_aa: CASSLGPGTGVKLFF
cdr3_nt: TGTGCCAGCAGCTTAGGTCCCGGGACAGGGGTAAAACTGTTTTTT
v_call: TRBV7-2
d_call: TRBD1
cdr3_length: 15
j_call: TRBJ1-4
clone_size: many

cdr3_aa: CARSSLFVLGNQPQHF
cdr3_nt: TGTGCCAGAAGCTCGCTATTTGTCCTTGGCAATCAGCCCCAGCATTTT
v_call: TRBV5-3
d_call: .
cdr3_length: 16
j_call: TRBJ1-5
clone_size: many

cdr3_aa: CASSLGANEQFF
cdr3_nt: TGTGCCAGCAGCTTGGGGGCTAATGAGCAGTTCTTC
v_call: TRBV5-6
d_call: .
cdr3_length: 12
j_call: TRBJ2-1
clone_size: many

cdr3_aa: CASSPESGLEQYF
cdr3_nt: TGTGCCAGCAGTCCGGAGAGTGGACTCGAGCAGTACTTC
v_call: TRBV2
d_call: .
cdr3_length: 13
j_call: TRBJ2-7
clone_size: many

cdr3_aa: CASSEGQSYGYTF
cdr3_nt: TGTGCCAGCAGTGAAGGGCAGTCCTATGGCTACACCTTC
v_call: TRBV2
d_call: .
cdr3_length: 13
j_call: TRBJ1-2
clone_size: .

cdr3_aa: CATSSTPGQSYYGYTF
cdr3_nt: TGTGCCACCAGCAGTACCCCGGGACAGTCCTACTATGGCTACACCTTC
v_call: TRBV15
d_call: TRBD1
cdr3_length: 16
j_call: TRBJ1-2
clone_size: few

cdr3_aa: CASSRDRAYEQYF
cdr3_nt: TGTGCCAGCAGCCGGGACAGGGCCTACGAGCAGTACTTC
v_call: TRBV7-9
d_call: TRBD1
cdr3_length: 13
j_call: TRBJ2-7
clone_size: many

cdr3_aa: CASSSLAGAAYEQYF
cdr3_nt: TGCGCCAGCAGCTCCTTAGCGGGAGCAGCCTACGAGCAGTACTTC
v_call: TRBV5-1
d_call: TRBD2
cdr3_length: 15
j_call: TRBJ2-7
clone_size: many

cdr3_aa: CASRPDIEGTEAFF
cdr3_nt: TGTGCCAGCAGACCGGACATCGAGGGAACTGAAGCTTTCTTT
v_call: TRBV12-3/TRBV12-4
d_call: .
cdr3_length: 14
j_call: TRBJ1-1
clone_size: many

cdr3_aa: CASSVAQSYNEQFF
cdr3_nt: TGTGCCAGCAGCGTAGCTCAGTCCTACAATGAGCAGTTCTTC
v_call: TRBV9
d_call: .
cdr3_length: 14
j_call: TRBJ2-1
clone_size: many

cdr3_aa: CASSPPVMTSGSTDTQYF
cdr3_nt: TGTGCCAGCTCACCACCAGTGATGACTAGCGGTAGCACAGATACGCAGTATTTT
v_call: TRBV18
d_call: TRBD2
cdr3_length: 18
j_call: TRBJ2-3
clone_size: .

cdr3_aa: CASSQVGWGQGAGAFF
cdr3_nt: TGTGCCAGCAGCCAAGTCGGGTGGGGACAGGGGGCCGGGGCTTTCTTT
v_call: TRBV14
d_call: TRBD1
cdr3_length: 16
j_call: TRBJ1-1
clone_size: many

cdr3_aa: CASSLSVTNLHEQYF
cdr3_nt: TGTGCCAGCAGTTTATCGGTTACTAACCTTCACGAGCAGTACTTC
v_call: TRBV27
d_call: .
cdr3_length: 15
j_call: TRBJ2-7
clone_size: many

cdr3_aa: CASSRDSSRNEQFF
cdr3_nt: TGTGCCAGCTCACGGGACAGCAGTAGAAATGAGCAGTTCTTC
v_call: TRBV18
d_call: TRBD1
cdr3_length: 14
j_call: TRBJ2-1
clone_size: many

cdr3_aa: CASTRQDGFNTEAFF
cdr3_nt: TGTGCCAGTACAAGACAGGACGGATTTAACACTGAAGCTTTCTTT
v_call: TRBV19
d_call: .
cdr3_length: 15
j_call: TRBJ1-1
clone_size: many

cdr3_aa: CASSPRLAGGLAQFF
cdr3_nt: TGTGCCAGCAGCCCTAGACTAGCGGGGGGACTAGCACAGTTCTTC
v_call: TRBV5-4
d_call: TRBD2
cdr3_length: 15
j_call: TRBJ2-1
clone_size: many

cdr3_aa: CASSPVAGVSYEQYF
cdr3_nt: TGCGCCAGCAGCCCCGTAGCGGGAGTTAGCTACGAGCAGTACTTC
v_call: TRBV5-1
d_call: TRBD2
cdr3_length: 15
j_call: TRBJ2-7
clone_size: many

cdr3_aa: CASSVSRSNEKLFF
cdr3_nt: TGTGCCAGCAGTGTGAGTCGGTCGAATGAAAAACTGTTTTTT
v_call: TRBV2
d_call: .
cdr3_length: 14
j_call: TRBJ1-4
clone_size: many

cdr3_aa: CASSLDLDSSLWGEQYF
cdr3_nt: TGTGCCAGCAGCTTAGACCTCGACAGTAGTCTTTGGGGCGAGCAGTACTTC
v_call: TRBV7-2
d_call: .
cdr3_length: 17
j_call: TRBJ2-7
clone_size: .

cdr3_aa: CASSLEGQGADEKLFF
cdr3_nt: TGCGCCAGCAGCTTGGAGGGGCAGGGGGCAGATGAAAAACTGTTTTTT
v_call: TRBV5-1
d_call: TRBD1
cdr3_length: 16
j_call: TRBJ1-4
clone_size: many

cdr3_aa: CATSDTTGWDEQYF
cdr3_nt: TGTGCCACCAGTGACACGACAGGGTGGGACGAGCAGTACTTC
v_call: TRBV24-1
d_call: TRBD1
cdr3_length: 14
j_call: TRBJ2-7
clone_size: .

cdr3_aa: CASSITSGSTDTQYF
cdr3_nt: TGTGCCAGTAGTATCACTAGCGGGAGTACAGATACGCAGTATTTT
v_call: TRBV19
d_call: TRBD2
cdr3_length: 15
j_call: TRBJ2-3
clone_size: many

cdr3_aa: CASSWDRGTVQPQHF
cdr3_nt: TGTGCCAGCAGCTGGGACAGGGGGACGGTTCAGCCCCAGCATTTT
v_call: TRBV5-6
d_call: TRBD1
cdr3_length: 15
j_call: TRBJ1-5
clone_size: many

cdr3_aa: CAISESAGGGNTEAFF
cdr3_nt: TGTGCCATCAGTGAGTCTGCGGGGGGAGGGAACACTGAAGCTTTCTTT
v_call: TRBV10-3
d_call: .
cdr3_length: 16
j_call: TRBJ1-1
clone_size: many

cdr3_aa: CASRRAGMNTEAFF
cdr3_nt: TGTGCCAGTAGACGAGCGGGGATGAACACTGAAGCTTTCTTT
v_call: TRBV19
d_call: .
cdr3_length: 14
j_call: TRBJ1-1
clone_size: many

cdr3_aa: CASSFAGGATGELFF
cdr3_nt: TGTGCCAGCAGCTTTGCGGGAGGAGCCACCGGGGAGCTGTTTTTT
v_call: TRBV7-2
d_call: TRBD2
cdr3_length: 15
j_call: TRBJ2-2
clone_size: many

cdr3_aa: CASSQKGHYGYTF
cdr3_nt: TGCGCCAGCAGCCAAAAAGGTCACTATGGCTACACCTTC
v_call: TRBV4-3
d_call: .
cdr3_length: 13
j_call: TRBJ1-2
clone_size: many

cdr3_aa: CAWSVPPLFYEQYF
cdr3_nt: TGTGCCTGGAGTGTACCCCCACTGTTCTACGAGCAGTACTTC
v_call: TRBV30
d_call: .
cdr3_length: 14
j_call: TRBJ2-7
clone_size: few

cdr3_aa: CASSEEWSRGKFNYGYTF
cdr3_nt: TGCGCCAGCAGTGAAGAGTGGTCTAGGGGGAAGTTCAACTATGGCTACACCTTC
v_call: TRBV10-1
d_call: .
cdr3_length: 18
j_call: TRBJ1-2
clone_size: many

cdr3_aa: CASRTGLQEKLFF
cdr3_nt: TGTGCCAGCAGGACAGGCCTTCAAGAAAAACTGTTTTTT
v_call: TRBV5-4
d_call: .
cdr3_length: 13
j_call: TRBJ1-4
clone_size: many

cdr3_aa: CASSPSRTGGNTIYF
cdr3_nt: TGCGCCAGCAGCCCATCTCGGACAGGTGGAAACACCATATATTTT
v_call: TRBV5-1
d_call: TRBD1
cdr3_length: 15
j_call: TRBJ1-3
clone_size: many

cdr3_aa: CASSALAGGETQYF
cdr3_nt: TGTGCCAGCAGTGCTCTAGCGGGAGGAGAGACCCAGTACTTC
v_call: TRBV6-4
d_call: TRBD2
cdr3_length: 14
j_call: TRBJ2-5
clone_size: many

cdr3_aa: CASSEARQGKKTQYF
cdr3_nt: TGTGCCAGCAGTGAAGCCCGTCAGGGCAAAAAGACCCAGTACTTC
v_call: TRBV2
d_call: .
cdr3_length: 15
j_call: TRBJ2-5
clone_size: many

cdr3_aa: CASTQQGGISEQYF
cdr3_nt: TGTGCCAGCACCCAACAGGGAGGGATTAGTGAGCAGTACTTC
v_call: TRBV7-2
d_call: .
cdr3_length: 14
j_call: TRBJ2-7
clone_size: many

cdr3_aa: CASSLGGIQGETQYF
cdr3_nt: TGTGCCAGCAGTTTAGGCGGGATCCAGGGGGAGACCCAGTACTTC
v_call: TRBV12-3/TRBV12-4
d_call: .
cdr3_length: 15
j_call: TRBJ2-5
clone_size: .

cdr3_aa: CASSRVGTGGETQYF
cdr3_nt: TGTGCCAGTTCCCGGGTGGGGACAGGAGGGGAGACCCAGTACTTC
v_call: TRBV19
d_call: TRBD1
cdr3_length: 15
j_call: TRBJ2-5
clone_size: many

cdr3_aa: CASSSPGEETQYF
cdr3_nt: TGTGCCAGCAGCTCCCCGGGTGAGGAGACCCAGTACTTC
v_call: TRBV11-3
d_call: .
cdr3_length: 13
j_call: TRBJ2-5
clone_size: few

cdr3_aa: CASSTTGPKTQYF
cdr3_nt: TGTGCCAGCAGTACGACAGGGCCGAAGACCCAGTACTTC
v_call: TRBV27
d_call: TRBD1
cdr3_length: 13
j_call: TRBJ2-5
clone_size: many

cdr3_aa: CASRATPSGLVGNEQFF
cdr3_nt: TGTGCCAGCAGGGCAACACCCTCGGGACTAGTGGGGAATGAGCAGTTCTTC
v_call: TRBV7-2
d_call: TRBD2
cdr3_length: 17
j_call: TRBJ2-1
clone_size: many

cdr3_aa: CASSWPGLQDTQYF
cdr3_nt: TGTGCCAGCAGTTGGCCGGGACTCCAGGATACGCAGTATTTT
v_call: TRBV6-2/TRBV6-3
d_call: .
cdr3_length: 14
j_call: TRBJ2-3
clone_size: many

cdr3_aa: CASSQEGAGRRKYEQYF
cdr3_nt: TGCGCCAGCAGCCAAGAGGGAGCGGGACGTAGGAAATACGAGCAGTACTTC
v_call: TRBV4-1
d_call: TRBD2
cdr3_length: 17
j_call: TRBJ2-7
clone_size: many

cdr3_aa: CASSHEGQGIGGYTF
cdr3_nt: TGTGCCAGCAGCCACGAGGGACAGGGAATAGGTGGCTACACCTTC
v_call: TRBV7-7
d_call: TRBD1
cdr3_length: 15
j_call: TRBJ1-2
clone_size: many

cdr3_aa: CASSNRGSLEQFF
cdr3_nt: TGTGCCAGTAGTAACAGGGGTAGCTTGGAGCAGTTCTTC
v_call: TRBV19
d_call: TRBD1
cdr3_length: 13
j_call: TRBJ2-1
clone_size: many

cdr3_aa: CASSFPGGSYGYTF
cdr3_nt: TGTGCCAGCAGTTTCCCCGGCGGGAGCTATGGCTACACCTTC
v_call: TRBV6-6
d_call: .
cdr3_length: 14
j_call: TRBJ1-2
clone_size: many

cdr3_aa: CSAPLVNIQYF
cdr3_nt: TGCAGTGCTCCCCTAGTGAACATTCAGTACTTC
v_call: TRBV20-1
d_call: .
cdr3_length: 11
j_call: TRBJ2-4
clone_size: .

cdr3_aa: CASQTGRGNQPQHF
cdr3_nt: TGTGCCAGTCAGACAGGGAGAGGCAATCAGCCCCAGCATTTT
v_call: TRBV19
d_call: TRBD1
cdr3_length: 14
j_call: TRBJ1-5
clone_size: many